Below, one T cell receptor beta chain is given with its context. These data originate in a study of blood T cell repertoires in COVID-19. Overall study: Acute and convalescent COVID-19 specimens originated in the United States, Italy and Spain. In each case, the material was cDNA or gDNA derived from T cells, B-cell-depleted T cells, or PBMCs.

In the authors' methods: How many nucleated cells were present was estimated from reference gene primer amplification. Clones were read by immunoSEQ multiplex PCR, and TCRdb kept only the in-frame ones, dropping some. V and J calls plus clone size are reproduced from that table; the DNA served to infer D and trimming. The sample has tens of thousands of clones, approximately 88% seen once; the top ten hold roughly 3%. The TCR was taken from a man aged 50 or older with active COVID-19. The sample consisted of peripheral blood.

In nucleotides, the CDR3 is TGTGCCAGCAGTTACTCTGCGAGCGGGAGGGCCGATGAGCAGTTCTTC. As protein: CASSYSASGRADEQFF. This sequence joins TRBV6-5 and TRBJ2-1; TRBD2 matches at 10 bases. The length of the CDR3 is 16 residues. Germline V gives CDR1 MNHEY, CDR2 SVGAGI. The V segment lost 0 bases and the J segment 8 bases; nucleotides outside the gene matches: 7.